This T cell receptor beta chain comes out of a study of T cells after yellow fever vaccination. Whole-study results and caveats: Reappearing after the booster were most of the clones from primary vaccination (roughly 96% CD4, approximately 85% CD8).

The CDR3 has 15 amino acids. The germline V gene encodes CDR1 MGHDK and CDR2 SYGVNS. The J segment lost 5 bases and the V segment lost 2 bases, leaving 6 bases of the junction unmatched. This clonotype was counted many times. The antigen remains undetermined. A 5'RACE template-switching step, the method used to make TCR cDNA, added a universal primer site and UMIs. TCRdb redid the calling of the 5' RACE reads with MiXCR, one entry per CDR3 protein. The sample gives 150,000 to 200,000 distinct CDR3 sequences, about a tenth of which show up once; approximately 39% is in the top ten. Sequenced material: CD8+ T cells sorted from PBMCs, taken 45 days after the yellow fever booster vaccination. The clonotype originates from a man younger than 35 who received the YFV17D yellow fever vaccine. The gene calls are TRBV25-1 and TRBJ2-5, with 9 bases fitting TRBD1. CDR3 sequence reads: CASSERNRGQETQYF. The CDR3 DNA is TGTGCCAGCAGTGAACGAAACAGGGGGCAGGAGACCCAGTACTTC.